This T cell receptor (beta chain) was identified during a study of human versus mouse CDR3 diversity and MHC coevolution (dated by TCRdb to 2016 to 2017). Regarding the research as a whole: The immunoSEQ assay was reported to detect one in 200,000 T cells and to minimize amplification bias from multiplex PCR. Valid reads per sample ranged from about 0.6 x 10^7 to 1.8 x 10^7 across mouse and human samples. Human naive CD4 T cell repertoires served as a reference for TCR selection on multiple MHC II alleles, compared against human-TCR-locus transgenic mice with single MHC II. Three healthy volunteer blood donors made up the human cohort, with one aged 30 to 39, one aged 40 to 49 and one aged 60 to 70 at collection.

Fluorescence-activated cell sorting was used to isolate naive CD4 T cells, defined as CD45RO-negative and CD62L-positive, from PBMCs. Approximately 50 ml of fresh peripheral blood was collected from each donor, and PBMCs were isolated by Ficoll density centrifugation. All samples were sorted on a FACSAria III instrument and reached purity above 95%. The CDR3 holds 14 amino acids from the cysteine to the phenylalanine. Only CDR3 DNA remains: 42 bases, in frame from the first base. CDR1 KGHSH and CDR2 LQKENI are derived from the germline V gene. Trimming removed 4 bases from V and 6 bases from J; the gene matches leave 5 bases unexplained. Points the paper makes about the study in general: The largest TCR beta repertoire according to iCHAO1 estimates belonged to humans, at about 1.6 million clonotypes, a result attributed likely to selection by multiple MHC II molecules. Repertoire diversity was not considered directly comparable between humans and mice because human T cells were selected on a handful of MHC II alleles. On average, humans had more CDR3 deletions and insertions than mice, indicating greater exonuclease and TdT activity. The lowest clonal inequality scores among all compared groups were observed in most of the three human donors.

Genomic DNA was extracted from the sorted cells using the QIAGEN blood and tissue kit and was quantified on a NanoDrop 1000. Using multiplex PCR of genomic DNA, the immunoSEQ platform deep sequenced and quantified the TCR alpha and beta chains. The original pipeline was this. TCR sequences were annotated using IMGT gene and region definitions. Out-of-frame rearrangements were used as a proxy for the preselection repertoire and compared with in-frame clonotypes. To estimate repertoire size, the study used the iCHAO1 estimator that comes with the immunoSEQ platform. Clonal inequality was measured with a Gini index on in-frame amino acid clonotypes, based on the Lorenz curve. Shared clonotypes were counted with the intersect function of the R package tcR, and similarity was scored with the Jaccard index. Principal component analysis of V, J and V-J usage frequencies was run with the R prcomp function without normalization. TCRdb mirrors the immuneACCESS table, restricted to in-frame sequences. Some clones are absent from its copies; in checked studies, under half trace to an unresolved V gene, and the reason for the others is unknown. From that table come the V and J calls and clone size; the DNA was used to work out D and trimming. The sample table contains about 81,000 clones; only one count was recorded for 93% of them. Together, the top ten hold approximately 1.5% of the sample.

Remarks on this clone: Which antigen it targets is not known. Nothing much larger sits one base from this clone, and base qualities are not available.

Recombination joined TRBV18 with TRBJ2-7; TRBD2 agrees with 11 junctional bases. The TCR originated in a person aged 30-70 years in good health. Sequencing was performed on naive CD4+ T cells from blood. In the paper's terms, the cell subset or site label means: CD45RO-negative CD62L-positive naive CD4 T cells. CDR3 sequence: CASSQGSGRGEQYF. The DNA sequence reads TGTGCCAGCTCACAGGGTAGCGGGAGGGGCGAGCAGTACTTC.